The clone carrying this T cell receptor beta chain was counted at least ten times. Its antigen is still unknown. The entry originates in a study of early T cells in non-severe SARS-CoV-2 infection. Study-wide background: With bulk RNA from unsorted whole blood as input, sequencing yielded unpaired chains. Whole-study results and caveats: In VDJdb matching, anti-spike CD8 responses were favored while private and CD4 specificities went missing.

cDNA molecules, individually, were tagged with unique molecular identifiers. In TCRdb, the 5' RACE reads were re-called with MiXCR into one record per CDR3 protein. Found here are 50,000 to 75,000 distinct CDR3 sequences, roughly 5.7% of them singletons; the top ten hold 3% to 3.5%. V was cut by 5 bases and J by 0 bases, with 10 bases left in between. This CDR3 spans 14 amino acids. Germline V CDR1 and CDR2: LNHDA, SQIVND (reference sequence). This sequence joins TRBV19 and TRBJ1-1; TRBD1 is a possible D gene (5 bases). Here the sequenced sample was whole blood, taken at baseline. The source of this sequence is an adult who was a healthcare worker with PCR-confirmed SARS-CoV-2 infection or an uninfected control (not recorded which). The CDR3 coding sequence is TGTGCCAGTAGTTTTGACAGTATGAACACTGAAGCTTTCTTT. This codes for CASSFDSMNTEAFF.